The 5 T cell receptor beta chains listed next were all sequenced from one sample in a study of cytomegalovirus exposure and HLA in healthy donors. Primers: 60 Vbeta forward and 13 Jbeta reverse. The protocol was immunoSEQ multiplex PCR, while the TCRdb copy is restricted to in-frame clones and leaves out a portion. This table holds hundreds of thousands of clones, 77% found once. Sequenced input: PBMCs. The receptors shown here come from a woman in her sixties in good health and CMV-seropositive.

The chain combines TRBV19 with TRBJ1-2; D unresolved. The V gene lost 4 bases and the J gene lost 8 bases, with 20 bases spanning the gap. The germline V gene has CDR1 LNHDA and CDR2 SQIVND (reference sequence). The CDR3 is 15 residues long. In DNA, the CDR3 is TGTGCCAGTAGTACCCCCGGGAGGAAGTTCTACGGCTACACCTTC. Its protein product is CASSTPGRKFYGYTF.

The rearrangement uses TRBV5-1 and TRBJ2-1, with 11 bases aligning to TRBD2. Losses at the gene ends were 0 bases for V and 7 bases for J; bases not matched to a gene: 6. CDR3 size: 16 residues. CDR1 SGHRS and CDR2 YFSETQ come from the germline V gene. In nucleotides, the CDR3 is TGCGCCAGCAGCTTGGATATAGCGGGGGGGCGGAATGAGCAGTTCTTC. As protein: CASSLDIAGGRNEQFF.

This clone was seen a single time. The rearrangement uses TRBV6-1 and TRBJ1-1, with a weak D call TRBD1 (5 bases). The CDR3 consists of 12 residues. CDR1 and CDR2 (germline): MNHNS, SASEGT. The V end was cut by 5 bases, the J end by 7 bases, with 11 bases between. CDR3 protein: CASSSLGGEAFF. CDR3 DNA sequence: TGTGCCAGCAGTTCCCTCGGGGGTGAAGCTTTCTTT.

The rearrangement joins TRBV6-1 to TRBJ2-7; TRBD1 aligns across 8 bases. J gave up 1 base and V 2 bases, and 1 base lay outside the gene matches. Germline CDR1 reads MNHNS; CDR2 reads SASEGT. The CDR3 is 14 residues long. The CDR3 DNA follows: TGTGCCAGCAGTGAACAGGGGGCGTCCTACGAGCAGTACTTC. The encoded protein is CASSEQGASYEQYF.

The CDR3 DNA reads TGCACCAGCAGCCAAGATAGACAGGGACTTGGCTACACCTTC. Translated: CTSSQDRQGLGYTF. This chain joins TRBV1 and TRBJ1-2; no check of the table's D call, TRBD1, against the DNA was made. TRBV1 is labeled a pseudogene. The length of the CDR3 is 14 residues.